The T cell receptor (beta chain) under discussion was sequenced for a study of long-term antiretroviral therapy in people with HIV. Germline CDR1 SGHVS, CDR2 FQNEAQ. J lost 6 bases, V lost 5 bases, and 8 bases had no gene match. CDR3 length: 14 amino acids. It was version v3.0 of the immunoSEQ assay that was run at survey level. Using immunoSEQ multiplex PCR, the repertoire was profiled, and TCRdb retains in-frame clones only, with some absent. The table has 30,000 to 40,000 clones, 75% to 85% seen once. The sequencing used unsorted PBMCs, collected about 3.4 years after starting antiretroviral therapy. The chain carries TRBV7-8 and TRBJ2-3; 7 nucleotides agree with TRBD2. This receptor was taken from a man aged 18 to 30 with HIV. The CDR3 loop is CASSHRDYTDTQYF. The DNA of the CDR3 is TGTGCCAGCAGCCACCGGGACTACACCGATACGCAGTATTTT. The complete variable domain, with remaining parts taken from reference TRBV7-8 and TRBJ2-3, reads GAGVSQSPRYKVAKRGQDVALRCDPISGHVSLFWYQQALGQGPEFLTYFQNEAQLDKSGLPSDRFFAERPEGSVSTLKIQRTQQEDSAVYLCASSHRDYTDTQYFGPGTRLTVL.